Below, 29 T cell receptor beta chains from the same sample are listed, as sequenced in a study of blood T cells in healthy people across ages. Through a sample-barcoded 5' primer and a J-beta primer mix, a second PCR was run for about 7 to 12 cycles. MiXCR was run by TCRdb on the 5' RACE reads, yielding one entry per CDR3 protein. The sample shows 750,000 to 1,000,000 distinct CDR3 sequences, roughly 29% of them seen only once. A further study also used this sample, focusing on T cells of mothers and their children.

The sequencing sample was made of blood. These receptors originate from a woman aged 40 to 50 in good health.

V and J are TRBV18 and TRBJ2-2, with 7 nucleotides matching TRBD2. The CDR3 is 12 residues long. The trim removed 5 bases at V and 7 bases at J, leaving 1 base unmatched. Germline V gene sequence: CDR1 KGHSH, CDR2 LQKENI. In nucleotides, the CDR3 is TGTGCCAGCTCAACGGGAGGCGGGGAGCTGTTTTTT. Amino acid sequence: CASSTGGGELFF.

The sample holds a few counts of this clonotype. J is TRBJ1-6 and V is TRBV5-1, with D perhaps TRBD1 (5 bases). Trimming took off 3 bases at V and 7 bases at J, with 20 bases between the two ends. The CDR3 is made up of 17 amino acids. Germline CDR1 SGHRS, CDR2 YFSETQ. DNA for the CDR3: TGCGCCAGCAGCTCAAAGACACCCGGGACGGTGAATTCACCCCTCCACTTT. Its protein is CASSSKTPGTVNSPLHF.

In its sample, this clonotype was seen a few times. The V call is TRBV5-1, the J call TRBJ2-3, with D perhaps matching TRBD1 or TRBD2 (5 bases each). Germline-derived CDR1 and CDR2 are SGHRS and YFSETQ. The V and J ends lost 2 bases and 1 base respectively, with 14 bases between them. This CDR3 comprises 16 residues. CDR3 in amino acids: CASSLGEQIRTDTQYF. DNA of the CDR3: TGCGCCAGCAGCTTAGGGGAGCAGATACGCACAGATACGCAGTATTTT.

This clonotype was detected many times. The J gene is TRBJ2-6, the V gene TRBV7-2, with D perhaps TRBD1 (6 bases). The germline V gene has CDR1 SGHTA and CDR2 FQGNSA. The CDR3 loop spans 19 amino acids. Between the trimmed V and J ends, which lost 2 bases and 2 bases, there was a span of 19 bases. The CDR3 DNA sequence: TGTGCCAGCAGCTTATCCCAGGGAAACAGGGCCACTGGGGCCAACGTCCTGACTTTC. It codes for CASSLSQGNRATGANVLTF.

This clonotype was seen a handful of times. At one end the junction does not follow the germline gene, possibly because of a read error. The chain uses TRBV7-7 and TRBJ2-2; D is unresolved. The CDR3 has 13 residues. Germline V gene lookup returns CDR1 SSHAT and CDR2 FNYEAQ (reference sequence). The CDR3 protein is CASSLSPNGELFF. CDR3 DNA sequence: TGTGCTAGCAGCTTGAGCCCGAACGGGGAGCTGTTTTTT.

This clonotype has just a few counts. The rearrangement uses TRBV28 and TRBJ1-2, with unresolved D. Between the trimmed V and J ends, which lost 6 bases and 4 bases, there was a span of 15 bases. The CDR3 sequence is 14 residues long. Germline V gives CDR1 MDHEN, CDR2 SYDVKM. In DNA form, the CDR3 reads TGTGCCAGCAGAGAGGTCGGGATCCCCTATGGCTACACCTTC. Translating it yields CASREVGIPYGYTF.

The genes are TRBV5-1 and TRBJ2-7; D unclear. The CDR3 has 16 amino acids. Deletions cut 0 bases from V and 0 bases from J, with 13 bases between. Per the germline V gene, CDR1 is SGHRS and CDR2 is YFSETQ. The CDR3: CASSLGIPLSSYEQYF. CDR3 coding DNA: TGCGCCAGCAGCTTGGGAATACCTCTTAGCTCCTACGAGCAGTACTTC.

This clonotype was detected a few times. A much bigger clone sits one base away, suggesting this may be a read error. The V gene is TRBV10-3, the J gene TRBJ2-1; D is ambiguous. With 7 bases removed from V and 6 bases from J, the gap between germline ends came to 16 bases. The CDR3 is made up of 14 amino acids. CDR1 is ENHRY, CDR2 SYGVKD, per germline. Here the CDR3 reads CAIMESVGSNEQFF. The CDR3 DNA sequence: TGTGCCATCATGGAGTCTGTTGGGTCCAATGAGCAGTTCTTC.

Comments on this clonotype: This clone may be a read error of a much larger clone one base away. The chain recombines TRBV28 with TRBJ2-7; possibly TRBD1 for D (6 bases). The CDR3 consists of 15 residues. Germline V CDR1 and CDR2: MDHEN, SYDVKM. V lost 5 bases and J lost 6, with 20 bases in between. CDR3 residues: CASSRPSWRGGEQYF. The CDR3 DNA reads as TGTGCCAGCAGTCGACCTTCGTGGAGAGGGGGCGAGCAGTACTTC.

V and J are TRBV27 and TRBJ1-1; D is possibly TRBD1 (6 bases). The CDR3 runs 13 residues. Germline CDR1 is MNHEY and CDR2 is SMNVEV (reference sequence). Trimming removed 8 bases at V and 11 bases at J, with 21 bases between. The CDR3 is CASGTDRGFGAFF. The DNA of the CDR3 is TGTGCCAGCGGGACGGACAGAGGGTTTGGGGCTTTCTTT.

In its sample, this clonotype was seen a few times. V is TRBV12-3 or TRBV12-4 and J is TRBJ1-2; TRBD1 agrees at 8 bases. Trimming removed 8 bases from V and 4 bases from J; junction bases left unmatched: 12. This CDR3 has 15 residues. The DNA of the CDR3 is TGTGCCAGCGGCAGCGGGCAGGGGGCGGCCTATGGCTACACCTTC. As protein: CASGSGQGAAYGYTF.

This clonotype was seen many times. The V call is TRBV6-2 or TRBV6-3, the J call TRBJ1-2; 7 bases are a match to TRBD1. J lost 0 bases, V lost 4 bases, and 5 bases had no gene match. The CDR3 runs 15 residues. Germline loops: CDR1 MNHEY, CDR2 SVGEGT. The CDR3 loop is CASSSTGNSNYGYTF. CDR3 in DNA: TGTGCCAGCAGTTCGACAGGGAATTCTAACTATGGCTACACCTTC.

This clonotype has at least ten counts. This chain links TRBV15 with TRBJ2-4; the D gene is possibly TRBD2 (5 bases). Germline assignment: CDR1 LNHNV and CDR2 YYDKDF (reference sequence). The CDR3 length is 16 residues. V was clipped by 5 bases and J by 2 bases, with 16 bases between them. The CDR3 nucleotides are TGTGCCACCAGCGGGGAGAAGCACACATCCAAAAACATTCAGTACTTC. As protein: CATSGEKHTSKNIQYF.

V is TRBV27 and J is TRBJ1-4; 7 nucleotides agree with TRBD1. Per the germline V gene, CDR1 is MNHEY and CDR2 is SMNVEV (reference sequence). CDR3 size: 15 residues. The ends lost 5 bases at V and 10 bases at J; junction bases unmatched: 13. The DNA for the CDR3 is TGTGCCAGCAGTCCAGGACAGGCCGGAAGTGGAAAACTGTTTTTT. It is translated as CASSPGQAGSGKLFF.

This chain links TRBV7-2 with TRBJ2-5; TRBD2 agrees at 9 bases. CDR3 size: 17 residues. In germline, CDR1 is SGHTA, CDR2 FQGNSA. V gave up 1 base and J gave up 4 bases; unmatched junction bases: 10. This CDR3 is CASSLGVGGGASETQYF. CDR3 sequence (DNA): TGTGCCAGCAGCTTAGGAGTCGGCGGGGGGGCCTCAGAGACCCAGTACTTC.

The CDR3 region has the DNA TGCGCCAGCTCTACCCGACAGGGTGAAAAACTGTTTTTT. Residues: CASSTRQGEKLFF. The V gene is TRBV4-1, the J gene TRBJ1-4, with 7 bases lining up with TRBD1. Germline V gene sequence: CDR1 MGHRA, CDR2 YSYEKL. The CDR3 runs 13 residues. The ends lost 8 bases at V and 7 bases at J; junction bases unmatched: 7.

In its sample, this clonotype was seen many times. The CDR3 reads CASSRQGVSYEQYF. CDR3 in DNA: TGTGCCAGCTCAAGACAGGGGGTATCCTACGAGCAGTACTTC. V is TRBV9 and J is TRBJ2-7, with 9 bases matching TRBD1. CDR1 and CDR2 from the germline V gene are SGDLS and YYNGEE. Trimming removed 7 bases from V and 1 base from J; junction bases left unmatched: 6. CDR3 length: 14 amino acids.

This clonotype was recorded only once. A much larger clone differs from this one at a single base, so this may be a read error. V and J are TRBV5-1 and TRBJ1-1; maybe TRBD1 (5 bases). This CDR3 comprises 13 residues. Trimming pared 10 bases from V and 4 bases from J, leaving 17 bases between. CDR1 is SGHRS, CDR2 YFSETQ, per germline. CDR3 sequence reads: CAGTPWGGTEAFF. The CDR3 DNA is TGCGCCGGCACCCCCTGGGGCGGCACTGAAGCTTTCTTT.

This clonotype has only a few counts. The chain couples TRBV9 to TRBJ1-4, with TRBD1 as a possible D gene (5 bases). The CDR3 totals 14 residues. Germline V lookup: CDR1 SGDLS, CDR2 YYNGEE. The V end was cut by 2 bases, the J end by 8 bases, with 13 bases between. The CDR3 region has the DNA TGTGCCAGCAGCGTGAGACGGGGGAGGGAAAAACTGTTTTTT. This gives the protein CASSVRRGREKLFF.

Here the CDR3 reads CAGGVRETQYF. CDR3 DNA sequence: TGTGCCGGAGGGGTTCGGGAGACCCAGTACTTC. The chain has TRBV30 and TRBJ2-7; D may be TRBD2 (6 bases). The J call may be in error: the DNA end matches TRBJ2-5 better. CDR3 length equals 11 residues. Germline CDR1 GTSNPN, CDR2 SVGIG (reference sequence).

This chain joins TRBV12-3 or TRBV12-4 and TRBJ2-1; TRBD2 matches 12 bases. After removal of 7 bases from V and 6 bases from J, the junction contained 4 bases not matched to a gene. The CDR3 has 14 residues. The CDR3 region is CASTWTSGINEQFF. In DNA form, the CDR3 reads TGTGCCAGCACCTGGACTAGCGGGATCAATGAGCAGTTCTTC.

J is TRBJ1-2 and V is TRBV28, with 8 bases fitting TRBD1. CDR1 and CDR2 from the germline V gene are MDHEN and SYDVKM. The CDR3 consists of 12 residues. Trimming took 10 bases from V and 8 from J; bases not matched to a gene: 9. The chain's CDR3 is CANTRDRWGYTF. CDR3 in DNA: TGTGCCAACACCCGGGACAGGTGGGGCTACACCTTC.

The chain links TRBV20-1 to TRBJ2-1, with a weak D call TRBD2 (6 bases). Between the trimmed V and J ends, which lost 6 bases and 7 bases, there was a span of 22 bases. Germline values: CDR1 DFQATT, CDR2 SNEGSKA (reference sequence). CDR3 size: 15 residues. For the CDR3, the DNA is TGCAGTGCGCGGGACCTCCCCTTTGCTGGGAATGAGCAGTTCTTC. As protein: CSARDLPFAGNEQFF.

This clonotype turned up a few times. A read error may account for a junction end that differs from germline. The gene calls are TRBV7-6 and TRBJ2-6; the D gene is possibly TRBD1 (6 bases). The CDR3 extends over 18 amino acids. The germline gives CDR1 SGHVS, CDR2 FNYEAQ. CDR3 region: CASNLETGPTSGANVLTF. In nucleotides, the CDR3 is TGTGCCAGCAACTTAGAAACAGGGCCTACCTCTGGGGCCAACGTCCTGACTTTC. Full variable domain (remainder filled in from reference TRBV7-6 and TRBJ2-6): GAGVSQSPRYKVTKRGQDVALRCDPISGHVSLYWYRQALGQGPEFLTYFNYEAQQDKSGLPNDRFSAERPEGSISTLTIQRTEQRDSAMYRCASNLETGPTSGANVLTFGAGSRLTVL.

CDR3 DNA sequence: TGTGCCAGCAGCTTAATGGGGGGTACTTTGACTGAAGCTTTCTTT. This gives the protein CASSLMGGTLTEAFF. This chain uses TRBV7-2 with TRBJ1-1, with a possible D match to TRBD1 (5 bases). Germline V gene sequence: CDR1 SGHTA, CDR2 FQGNSA. The CDR3 runs to 15 residues. V shed 2 bases and J shed 5 bases, with 15 bases lying between them.

This clonotype was seen only a few times. J is TRBJ1-4 and V is TRBV7-2, with 8 nucleotides matching TRBD1. The V gene's germline CDR1 is SGHTA and CDR2 FQGNSA. The CDR3 is made up of 15 amino acids. V was pared by 8 bases and J by 0 bases, with 5 bases of the junction left unmatched. Written as DNA, the CDR3 is TGTGCCAGCGGACAGGGTTTGACAACTAATGAAAAACTGTTTTTT. Protein sequence: CASGQGLTTNEKLFF.

V gene TRBV3-1 combines with J gene TRBJ2-3; D ambiguous. Germline assignment: CDR1 LGHDT and CDR2 YNNKEL (reference sequence). The CDR3 is made up of 16 amino acids. V lost 1 base and J 0 bases, leaving 11 bases between the germline ends. The DNA for the CDR3 is TGTGCCAGCAGCCAAGTCTGGACCTCTAGCACAGATACGCAGTATTTT. This encodes CASSQVWTSSTDTQYF.

This clonotype was observed a few times. V usage is TRBV11-2 and J usage is TRBJ2-7; D unclear. V was cut by 1 base and J by 2 bases, with 9 bases left in between. The CDR3 loop spans 14 amino acids. Germline values: CDR1 SGHAT, CDR2 FQNNGV. The CDR3 sequence is CASSLAPRPYEQYF. The CDR3 DNA reads as TGTGCCAGCAGCTTAGCCCCAAGACCCTACGAGCAGTACTTC.

This clonotype was recorded at least ten times. The rearrangement joins TRBV20-1 to TRBJ2-7; 8 bases map to TRBD2. In germline, CDR1 is DFQATT, CDR2 SNEGSKA (reference sequence). The length of the CDR3 is 16 residues. J lost 5 bases, V lost 0 bases, and 12 bases had no gene match. This CDR3 is CSARDPLRGGANEQYF. As DNA, the CDR3 is TGCAGTGCTAGAGATCCCCTACGGGGGGGGGCGAACGAGCAGTACTTC.